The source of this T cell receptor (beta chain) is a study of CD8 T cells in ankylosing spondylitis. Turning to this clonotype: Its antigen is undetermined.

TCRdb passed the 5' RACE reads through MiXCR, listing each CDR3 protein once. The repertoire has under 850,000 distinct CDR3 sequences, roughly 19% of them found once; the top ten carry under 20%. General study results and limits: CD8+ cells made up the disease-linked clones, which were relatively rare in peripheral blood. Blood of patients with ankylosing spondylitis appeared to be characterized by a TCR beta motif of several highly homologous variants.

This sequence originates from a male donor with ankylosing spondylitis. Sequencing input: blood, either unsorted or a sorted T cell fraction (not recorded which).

The CDR3 DNA sequence: TGCAGTGCTAGAGATGCAGTCATGAACACTGAAGCTTTCTTT. This translates into CSARDAVMNTEAFF. This rearrangement joins TRBV20-1 to TRBJ1-1; unclear D gene. This CDR3 has 14 residues. Germline CDR1 and CDR2: DFQATT and SNEGSKA (reference sequence). Trimming left V 0 bases short and J 0 bases short, with 8 bases between.